The clone carrying this T cell receptor beta chain occurred once. The data derive from a study of blood T cell repertoires in COVID-19. Looking at the study overall: The United States, Italy and Spain provided the acute and convalescent COVID-19 samples. From T cells, B-cell-depleted T cells, or PBMCs came the material, which was cDNA or gDNA.

The CDR3 is made up of 13 amino acids. Germline assignment: CDR1 ENHRY and CDR2 SYGVKD. The J segment lost 4 bases and the V segment lost 9 bases, leaving 3 bases of the junction unmatched. Original processing notes: Estimates of nucleated cell counts were drawn from the amplification of reference gene primers. Profiled with immunoSEQ multiplex PCR; TCRdb holds only in-frame clones, not every one. The V and J calls and clone size come from that table; D and trimming were worked out from the DNA. The table lists about 200,000 clones, about three quarters of them singletons. The chain recombines TRBV10-3 with TRBJ1-6; 7 bases are shared with TRBD1. This TCR came from a woman aged 70-85 years with acute or convalescent COVID-19. What was sequenced was peripheral blood. The CDR3 protein is CAITGQYNSPLHF. CDR3 bases: TGTGCCATAACGGGACAGTATAATTCACCCCTCCACTTT.